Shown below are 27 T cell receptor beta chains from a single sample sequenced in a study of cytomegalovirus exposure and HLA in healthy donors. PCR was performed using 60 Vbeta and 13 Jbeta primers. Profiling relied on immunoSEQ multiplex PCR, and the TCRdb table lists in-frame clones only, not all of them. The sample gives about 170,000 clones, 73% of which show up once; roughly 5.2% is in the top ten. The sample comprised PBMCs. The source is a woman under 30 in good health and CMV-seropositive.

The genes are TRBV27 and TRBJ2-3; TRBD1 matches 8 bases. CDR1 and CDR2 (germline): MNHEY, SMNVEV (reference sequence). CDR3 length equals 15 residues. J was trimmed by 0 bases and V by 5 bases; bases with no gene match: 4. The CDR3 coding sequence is TGTGCCAGCAGTACTAGGGACAGGAGCACAGATACGCAGTATTTT. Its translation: CASSTRDRSTDTQYF.

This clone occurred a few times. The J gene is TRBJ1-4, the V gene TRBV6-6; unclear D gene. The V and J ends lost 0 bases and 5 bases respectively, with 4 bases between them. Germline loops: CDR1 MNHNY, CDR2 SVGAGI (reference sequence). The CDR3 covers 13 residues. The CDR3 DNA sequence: TGTGCCAGCAGTTACTCGGCAAATGAAAAACTGTTTTTT. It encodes CASSYSANEKLFF.

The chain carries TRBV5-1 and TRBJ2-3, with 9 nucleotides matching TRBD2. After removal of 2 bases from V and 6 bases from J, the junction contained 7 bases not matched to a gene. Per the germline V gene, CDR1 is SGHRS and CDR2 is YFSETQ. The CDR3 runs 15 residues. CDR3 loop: CASSLPSGDIDTQYF. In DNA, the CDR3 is TGCGCCAGCAGCTTACCTAGCGGGGATATCGATACGCAGTATTTT. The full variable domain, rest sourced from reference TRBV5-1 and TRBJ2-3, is KAGVTQTPRYLIKTRGQQVTLSCSPISGHRSVSWYQQTPGQGLQFLFEYFSETQRNKGNFPGRFSGRQFSNSRSEMNVSTLELGDSALYLCASSLPSGDIDTQYFGPGTRLTVL.

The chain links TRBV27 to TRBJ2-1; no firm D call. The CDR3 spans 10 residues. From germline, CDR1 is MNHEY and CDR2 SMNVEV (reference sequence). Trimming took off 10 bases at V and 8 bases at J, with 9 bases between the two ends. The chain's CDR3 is CATKLDEQFF. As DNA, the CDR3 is TGTGCCACTAAACTTGATGAGCAGTTCTTC.

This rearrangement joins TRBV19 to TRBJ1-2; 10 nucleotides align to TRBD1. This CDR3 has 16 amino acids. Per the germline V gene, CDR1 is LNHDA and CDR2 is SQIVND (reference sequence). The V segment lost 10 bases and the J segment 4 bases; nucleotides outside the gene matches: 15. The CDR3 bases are TGTGCCACCCGACCGGGACAGGGGACACGGGGCTATGGCTACACCTTC. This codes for CATRPGQGTRGYGYTF.

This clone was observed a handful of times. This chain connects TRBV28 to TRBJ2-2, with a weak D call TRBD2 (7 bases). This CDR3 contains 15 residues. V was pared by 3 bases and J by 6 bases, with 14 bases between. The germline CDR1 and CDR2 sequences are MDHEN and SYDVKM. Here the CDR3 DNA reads TGTGCCAGCAGTTTGGGGGGGCCTGTCGCCGGGGAGCTGTTTTTT. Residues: CASSLGGPVAGELFF.

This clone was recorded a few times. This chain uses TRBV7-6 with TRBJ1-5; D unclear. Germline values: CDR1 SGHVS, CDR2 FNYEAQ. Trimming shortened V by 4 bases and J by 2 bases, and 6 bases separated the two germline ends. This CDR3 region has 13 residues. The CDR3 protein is CASSSQGNQPQHF. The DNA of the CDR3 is TGTGCCAGCAGCTCCCAGGGCAATCAGCCCCAGCATTTT.

The CDR3, as DNA: TGTGCCAGCATATGTCCCGGGACAGGGTTGCGCTGTGGCTACACCTTC. This translates into CASICPGTGLRCGYTF. This chain joins TRBV11-3 and TRBJ1-2; TRBD1 aligns across 9 bases. V was clipped by 7 bases and J by 7 bases; unmatched bases: 16. The CDR3 spans 16 residues. Germline V gene lookup returns CDR1 SGHNT and CDR2 YENEEA.

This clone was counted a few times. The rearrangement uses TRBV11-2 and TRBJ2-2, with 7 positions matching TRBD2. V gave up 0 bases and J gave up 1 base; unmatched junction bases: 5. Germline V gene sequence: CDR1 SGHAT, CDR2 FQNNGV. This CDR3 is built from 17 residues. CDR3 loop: CASSLDRPSGNTGELFF. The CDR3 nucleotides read TGTGCCAGCAGCTTAGATCGTCCTAGCGGGAACACCGGGGAGCTGTTTTTT.

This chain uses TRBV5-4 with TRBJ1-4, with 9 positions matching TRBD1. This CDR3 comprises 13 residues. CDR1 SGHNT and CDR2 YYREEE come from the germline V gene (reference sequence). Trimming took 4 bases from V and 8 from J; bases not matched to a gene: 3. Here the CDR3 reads CASSPTGGEKLFF. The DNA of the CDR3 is TGTGCCAGCAGCCCAACAGGGGGCGAAAAACTGTTTTTT.

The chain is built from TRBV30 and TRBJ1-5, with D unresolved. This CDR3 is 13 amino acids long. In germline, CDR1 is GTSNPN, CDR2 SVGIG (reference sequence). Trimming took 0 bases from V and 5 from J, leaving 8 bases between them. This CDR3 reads CAWSVRVDQPQHF. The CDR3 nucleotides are TGTGCCTGGAGTGTGAGGGTCGATCAGCCCCAGCATTTT.

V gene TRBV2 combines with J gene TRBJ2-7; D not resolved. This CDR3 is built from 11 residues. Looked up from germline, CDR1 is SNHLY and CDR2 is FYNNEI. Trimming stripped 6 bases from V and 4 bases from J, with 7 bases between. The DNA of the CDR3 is TGTGCCAGCAGGGTAGTATACGAGCAGTACTTC. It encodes CASRVVYEQYF.

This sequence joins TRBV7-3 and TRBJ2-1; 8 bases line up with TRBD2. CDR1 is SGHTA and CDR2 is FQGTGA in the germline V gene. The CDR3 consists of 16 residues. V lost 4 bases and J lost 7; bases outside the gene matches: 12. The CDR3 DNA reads TGTGCCAGCAGCTCTCTCCCGGGGGGGTTTTTAAATGAGCAGTTCTTC. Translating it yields CASSSLPGGFLNEQFF.

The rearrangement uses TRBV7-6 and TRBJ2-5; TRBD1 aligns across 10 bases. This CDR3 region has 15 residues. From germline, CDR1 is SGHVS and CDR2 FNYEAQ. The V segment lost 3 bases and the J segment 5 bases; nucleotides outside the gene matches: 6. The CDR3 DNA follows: TGTGCCAGCAGCTTGCGGACAGGGGGTTGGGAGACCCAGTACTTC. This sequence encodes CASSLRTGGWETQYF. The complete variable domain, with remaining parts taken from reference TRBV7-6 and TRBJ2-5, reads GAGVSQSPRYKVTKRGQDVALRCDPISGHVSLYWYRQALGQGPEFLTYFNYEAQQDKSGLPNDRFSAERPEGSISTLTIQRTEQRDSAMYRCASSLRTGGWETQYFGPGTRLLVL.

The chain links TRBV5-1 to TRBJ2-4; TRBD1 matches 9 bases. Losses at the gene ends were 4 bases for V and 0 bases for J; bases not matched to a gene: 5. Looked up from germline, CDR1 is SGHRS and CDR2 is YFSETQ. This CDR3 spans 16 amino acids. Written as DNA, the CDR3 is TGCGCCAGCAGCCATCGGACAGGGGAAGCCAAAAACATTCAGTACTTC. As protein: CASSHRTGEAKNIQYF.

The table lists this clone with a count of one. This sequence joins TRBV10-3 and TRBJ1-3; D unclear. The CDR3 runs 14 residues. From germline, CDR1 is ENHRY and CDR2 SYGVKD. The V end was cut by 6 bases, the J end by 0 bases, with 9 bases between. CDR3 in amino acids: CAIRGLASGNTIYF. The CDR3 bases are TGTGCCATCAGAGGACTCGCCTCTGGAAACACCATATATTTT.

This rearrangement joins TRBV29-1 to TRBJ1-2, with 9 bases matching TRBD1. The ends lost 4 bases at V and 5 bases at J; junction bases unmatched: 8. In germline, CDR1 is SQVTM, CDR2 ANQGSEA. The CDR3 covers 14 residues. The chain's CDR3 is CSVVGTGIKYGYTF. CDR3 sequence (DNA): TGCAGCGTTGTCGGGACAGGGATTAAGTATGGCTACACCTTC. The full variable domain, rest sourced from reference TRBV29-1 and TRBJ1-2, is SAVISQKPSRDICQRGTSLTIQCQVDSQVTMMFWYRQQPGQSLTLIATANQGSEATYESGFVIDKFPISRPNLTFSTLTVSNMSPEDSSIYLCSVVGTGIKYGYTFGSGTRLTVV.

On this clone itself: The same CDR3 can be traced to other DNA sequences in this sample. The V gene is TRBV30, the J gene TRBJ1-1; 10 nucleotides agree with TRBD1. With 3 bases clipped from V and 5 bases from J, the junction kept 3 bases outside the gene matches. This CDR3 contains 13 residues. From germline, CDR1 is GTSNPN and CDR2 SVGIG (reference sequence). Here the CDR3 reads CAWRGQGRTEAFF. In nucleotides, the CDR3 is TGTGCCTGGAGGGGACAGGGGCGAACTGAAGCTTTCTTT.

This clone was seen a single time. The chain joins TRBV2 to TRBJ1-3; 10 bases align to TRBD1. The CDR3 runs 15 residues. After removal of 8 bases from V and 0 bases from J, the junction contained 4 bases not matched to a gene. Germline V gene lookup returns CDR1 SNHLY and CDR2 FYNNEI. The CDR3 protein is CASGDRGPSGNTIYF. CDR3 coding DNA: TGTGCCAGCGGGGACAGGGGTCCCTCTGGAAACACCATATATTTT.

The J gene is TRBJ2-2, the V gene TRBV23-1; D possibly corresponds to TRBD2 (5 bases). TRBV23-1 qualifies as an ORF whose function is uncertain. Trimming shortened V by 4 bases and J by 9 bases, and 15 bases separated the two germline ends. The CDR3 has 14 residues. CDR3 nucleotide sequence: TGCGCCAGCAGTCCCCCTGAGAGGGAGCGGGAGCTGTTTTTT. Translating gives CASSPPERERELFF.

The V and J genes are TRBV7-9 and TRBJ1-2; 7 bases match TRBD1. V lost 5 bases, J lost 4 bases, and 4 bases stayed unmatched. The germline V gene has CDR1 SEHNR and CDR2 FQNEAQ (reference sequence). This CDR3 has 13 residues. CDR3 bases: TGTGCCAGCAGCGCGGGACAGACCTATGGCTACACCTTC. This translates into CASSAGQTYGYTF.

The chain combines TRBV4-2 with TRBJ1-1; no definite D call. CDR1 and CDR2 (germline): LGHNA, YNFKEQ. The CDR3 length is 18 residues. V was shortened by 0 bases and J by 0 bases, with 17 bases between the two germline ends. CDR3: CASSQDGPSGLMNTEAFF. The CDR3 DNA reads TGTGCCAGCAGCCAAGACGGGCCAAGCGGTCTTATGAACACTGAAGCTTTCTTT.

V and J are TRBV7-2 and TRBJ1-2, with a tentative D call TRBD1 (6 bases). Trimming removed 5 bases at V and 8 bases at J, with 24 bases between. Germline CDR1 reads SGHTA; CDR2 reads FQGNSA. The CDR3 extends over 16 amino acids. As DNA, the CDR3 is TGTGCCAGCAGCCTAGGGGGGGGGACAACCGTCGGGGGCTACACCTTC. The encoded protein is CASSLGGGTTVGGYTF. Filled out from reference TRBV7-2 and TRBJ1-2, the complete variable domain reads GAGVSQSPSNKVTEKGKDVELRCDPISGHTALYWYRQSLGQGLEFLIYFQGNSAPDKSGLPSDRFSAERTGGSVSTLTIQRTQQEDSAVYLCASSLGGGTTVGGYTFGSGTRLTVV.

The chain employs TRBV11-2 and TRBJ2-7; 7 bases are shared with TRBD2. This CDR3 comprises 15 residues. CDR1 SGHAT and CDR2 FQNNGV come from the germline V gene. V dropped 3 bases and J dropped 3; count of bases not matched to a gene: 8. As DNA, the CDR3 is TGTGCCAGCAGCTTTTTCCGGGGGGTTTTCTACGAGCAGTACTTC. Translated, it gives CASSFFRGVFYEQYF.

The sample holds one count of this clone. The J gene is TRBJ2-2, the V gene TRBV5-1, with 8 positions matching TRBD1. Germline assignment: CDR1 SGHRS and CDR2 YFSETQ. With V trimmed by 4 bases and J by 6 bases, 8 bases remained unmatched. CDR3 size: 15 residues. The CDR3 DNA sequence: TGCGCCAGCAGCGTGGCCGGGACAGGAGCCGGGGAGCTGTTTTTT. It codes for CASSVAGTGAGELFF.

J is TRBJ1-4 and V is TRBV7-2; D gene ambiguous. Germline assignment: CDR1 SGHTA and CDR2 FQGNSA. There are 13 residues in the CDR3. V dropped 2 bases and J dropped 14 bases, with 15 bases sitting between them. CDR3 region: CASSLISGRGLFF. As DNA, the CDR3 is TGTGCCAGCAGCTTAATCAGCGGGCGAGGGCTGTTTTTT.

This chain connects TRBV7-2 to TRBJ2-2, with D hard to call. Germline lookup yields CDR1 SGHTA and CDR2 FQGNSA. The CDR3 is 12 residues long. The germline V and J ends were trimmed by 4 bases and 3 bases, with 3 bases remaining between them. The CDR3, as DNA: TGTGCCAGCAGCTCAGACACCGGGGAGCTGTTTTTT. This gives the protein CASSSDTGELFF.